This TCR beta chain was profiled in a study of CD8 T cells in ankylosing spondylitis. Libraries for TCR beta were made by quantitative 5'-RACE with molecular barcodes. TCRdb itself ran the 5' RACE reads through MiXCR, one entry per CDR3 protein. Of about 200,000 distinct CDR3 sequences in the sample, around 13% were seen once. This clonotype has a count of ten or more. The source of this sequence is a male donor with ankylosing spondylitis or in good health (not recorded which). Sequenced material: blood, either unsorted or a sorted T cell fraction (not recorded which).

The CDR3 protein is CASSVGLADSYEQYF. The CDR3 bases are TGTGCCAGCAGCGTAGGGCTAGCGGACTCCTACGAGCAGTACTTC. The chain joins TRBV9 to TRBJ2-7, with 7 bases lining up with TRBD2. The CDR3 covers 15 residues. Germline trimming cut 0 bases from V and 0 bases from J; bases unmatched to any gene: 3. CDR1 and CDR2 (germline): SGDLS, YYNGEE.